Reported below is one T cell receptor beta chain. The sample is drawn from a study of blood T cell repertoires in COVID-19. As for the study in general: Whether acute or convalescent, the COVID-19 samples came from the United States, Italy and Spain. PBMCs, B-cell-depleted T cells, or T cells were the source of the cDNA or gDNA that made up the material.

Some clones are missing from TCRdb's copy, which holds only in-frame ones; the method was immunoSEQ multiplex PCR. This sample has a few hundred thousand clones, with 85% found just once. Losses at the gene ends were 7 bases for V and 7 bases for J; bases not matched to a gene: 12. This CDR3 has 15 amino acids. Germline assignment: CDR1 LNHDA and CDR2 SQIVND (reference sequence). Participants had their cohort set by participant-reported clinical history. A PCR-confirmed or clinician-diagnosed COVID-19 case had contacted exposed participants within 2 weeks of entry. V gene TRBV19 combines with J gene TRBJ1-5, with 8 bases lining up with TRBD1. This TCR was sampled from a woman aged 45-65 years who had been exposed to COVID-19. The sample consisted of PBMCs or T cells enriched from blood (not recorded which). DNA of the CDR3: TGTGCCAGTACCACCCCACAGGGGGGTACACAGCCCCAGCATTTT. Its protein is CASTTPQGGTQPQHF.